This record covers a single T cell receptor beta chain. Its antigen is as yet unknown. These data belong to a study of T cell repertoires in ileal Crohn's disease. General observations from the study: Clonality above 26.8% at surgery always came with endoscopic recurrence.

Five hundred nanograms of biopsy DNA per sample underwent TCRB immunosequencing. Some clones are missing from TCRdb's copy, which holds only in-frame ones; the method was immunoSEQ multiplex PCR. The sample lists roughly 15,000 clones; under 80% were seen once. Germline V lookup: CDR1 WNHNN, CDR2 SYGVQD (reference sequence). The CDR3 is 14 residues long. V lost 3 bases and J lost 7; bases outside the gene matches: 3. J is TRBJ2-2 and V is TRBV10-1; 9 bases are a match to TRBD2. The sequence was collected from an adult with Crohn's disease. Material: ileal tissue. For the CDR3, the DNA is TGCGCCAGCAGTGACCCTAGCGGGGACGGGGAGCTGTTTTTT. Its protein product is CASSDPSGDGELFF.